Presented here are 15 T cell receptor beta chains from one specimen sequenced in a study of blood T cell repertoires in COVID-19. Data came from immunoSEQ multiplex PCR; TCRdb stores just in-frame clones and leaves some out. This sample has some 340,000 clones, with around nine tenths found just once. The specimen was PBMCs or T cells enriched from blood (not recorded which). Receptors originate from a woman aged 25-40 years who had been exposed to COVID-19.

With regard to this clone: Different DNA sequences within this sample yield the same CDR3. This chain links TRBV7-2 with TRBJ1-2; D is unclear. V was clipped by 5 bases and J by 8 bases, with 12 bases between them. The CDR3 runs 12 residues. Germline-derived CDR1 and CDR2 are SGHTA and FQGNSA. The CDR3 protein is CASSLDRGGYTF. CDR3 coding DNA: TGTGCCAGCAGCCTTGATCGAGGGGGCTACACCTTC.

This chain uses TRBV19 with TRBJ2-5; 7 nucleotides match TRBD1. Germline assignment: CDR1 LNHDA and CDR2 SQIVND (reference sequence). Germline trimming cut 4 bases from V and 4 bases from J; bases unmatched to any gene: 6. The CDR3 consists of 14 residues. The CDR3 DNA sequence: TGTGCCAGTAGTAAACAGGGGTCCCCAGAGACCCAGTACTTC. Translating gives CASSKQGSPETQYF.

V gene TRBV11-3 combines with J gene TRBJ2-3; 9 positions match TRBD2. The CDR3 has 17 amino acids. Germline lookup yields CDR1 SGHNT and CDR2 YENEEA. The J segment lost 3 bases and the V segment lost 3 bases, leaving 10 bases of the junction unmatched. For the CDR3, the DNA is TGTGCCAGCAGCTTCGGCGGGGGGGCCGGGACGACAGATACGCAGTATTTT. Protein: CASSFGGGAGTTDTQYF.

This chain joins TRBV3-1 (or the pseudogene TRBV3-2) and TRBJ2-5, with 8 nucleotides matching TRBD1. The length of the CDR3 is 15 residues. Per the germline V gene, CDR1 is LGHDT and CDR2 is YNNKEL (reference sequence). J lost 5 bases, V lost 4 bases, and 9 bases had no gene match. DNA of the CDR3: TGTGCCAGCAGCCCCGGACAGGGACCATGGGAGACCCAGTACTTC. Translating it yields CASSPGQGPWETQYF.

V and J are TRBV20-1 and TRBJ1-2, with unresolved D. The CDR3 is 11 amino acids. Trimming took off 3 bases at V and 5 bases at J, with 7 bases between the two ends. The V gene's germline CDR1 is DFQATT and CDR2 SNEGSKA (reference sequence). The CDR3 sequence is CSASAGYGYTF. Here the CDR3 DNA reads TGCAGTGCTAGCGCGGGGTATGGCTACACCTTC.

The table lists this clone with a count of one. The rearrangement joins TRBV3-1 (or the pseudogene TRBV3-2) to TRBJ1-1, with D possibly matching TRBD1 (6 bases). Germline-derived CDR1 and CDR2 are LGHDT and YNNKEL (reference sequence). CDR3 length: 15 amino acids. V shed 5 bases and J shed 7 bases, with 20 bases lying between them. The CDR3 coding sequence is TGTGCCAGCAGCTCAAGGGGGGGGGCACCCGGTGAAGCTTTCTTT. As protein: CASSSRGGAPGEAFF.

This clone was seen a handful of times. The CDR3, as DNA: TGTGCCAGCAGCCGGGGACTTACTGGAAACACCATATATTTT. This encodes CASSRGLTGNTIYF. The chain joins TRBV7-6 to TRBJ1-3; perhaps TRBD1 as D (5 bases). CDR3 length: 14 amino acids. The germline gives CDR1 SGHVS, CDR2 FNYEAQ. The germline V and J ends were trimmed by 5 bases and 2 bases, with 10 bases remaining between them.

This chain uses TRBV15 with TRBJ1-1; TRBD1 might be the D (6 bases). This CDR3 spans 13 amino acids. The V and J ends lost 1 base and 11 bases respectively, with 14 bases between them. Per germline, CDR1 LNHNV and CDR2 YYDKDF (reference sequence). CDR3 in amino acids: CATSRGDRISAFF. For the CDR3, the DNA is TGTGCCACCAGCAGAGGTGACAGGATCAGCGCTTTCTTT.

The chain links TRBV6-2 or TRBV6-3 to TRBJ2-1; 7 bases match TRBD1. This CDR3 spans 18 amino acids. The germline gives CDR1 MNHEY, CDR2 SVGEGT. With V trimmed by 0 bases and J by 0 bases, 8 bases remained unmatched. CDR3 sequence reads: CASSYSPGTEVSYNEQFF. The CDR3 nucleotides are TGTGCCAGCAGTTACTCGCCCGGGACAGAAGTCTCCTACAATGAGCAGTTCTTC.

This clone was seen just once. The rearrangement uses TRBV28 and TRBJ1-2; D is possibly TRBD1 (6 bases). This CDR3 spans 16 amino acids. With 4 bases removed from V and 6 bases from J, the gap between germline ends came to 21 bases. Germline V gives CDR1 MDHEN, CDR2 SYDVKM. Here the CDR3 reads CASSSPTGQPFNGYTF. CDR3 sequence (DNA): TGTGCCAGCAGTTCCCCGACAGGACAGCCGTTTAATGGCTACACCTTC.

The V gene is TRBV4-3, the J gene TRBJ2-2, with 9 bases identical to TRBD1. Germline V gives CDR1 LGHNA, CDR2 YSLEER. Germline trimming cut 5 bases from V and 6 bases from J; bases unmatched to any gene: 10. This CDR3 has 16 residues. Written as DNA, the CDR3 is TGCGCCAGCAGCATGAGACCGGGACAGGGCTCCGGGGAGCTGTTTTTT. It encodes CASSMRPGQGSGELFF.

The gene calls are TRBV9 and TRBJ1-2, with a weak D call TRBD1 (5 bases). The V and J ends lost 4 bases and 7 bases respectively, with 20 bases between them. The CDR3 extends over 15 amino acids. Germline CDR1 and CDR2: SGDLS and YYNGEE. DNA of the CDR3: TGTGCCAGCAGCCCCGGGAGAGAAGGGGCGCGTGGCTACACCTTC. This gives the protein CASSPGREGARGYTF.

The CDR3 DNA sequence: TGTGCCAGCAGTTCCATCACAGGGGGTCCCTACGAGCAGTACTTC. Translation gives CASSSITGGPYEQYF. The rearrangement uses TRBV7-8 and TRBJ2-7, with 8 bases that match TRBD1. There are 15 residues in the CDR3. Germline V lookup: CDR1 SGHVS, CDR2 FQNEAQ. Trimming at V came to 6 bases and at J to 2 bases, leaving 9 bases not matched to a gene.

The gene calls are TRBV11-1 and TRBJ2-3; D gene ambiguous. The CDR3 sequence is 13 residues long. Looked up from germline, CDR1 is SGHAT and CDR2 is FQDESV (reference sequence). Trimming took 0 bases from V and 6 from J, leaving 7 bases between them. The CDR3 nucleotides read TGTGCCAGCAGCTTAGCACTACTGGATACGCAGTATTTT. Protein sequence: CASSLALLDTQYF.

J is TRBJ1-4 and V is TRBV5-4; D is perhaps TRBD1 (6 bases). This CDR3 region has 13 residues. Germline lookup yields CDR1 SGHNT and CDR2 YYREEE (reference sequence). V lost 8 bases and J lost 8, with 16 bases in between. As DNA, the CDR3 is TGTGCCAGTTCTAACAGGGCAGTGGAAAAACTGTTTTTT. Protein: CASSNRAVEKLFF.